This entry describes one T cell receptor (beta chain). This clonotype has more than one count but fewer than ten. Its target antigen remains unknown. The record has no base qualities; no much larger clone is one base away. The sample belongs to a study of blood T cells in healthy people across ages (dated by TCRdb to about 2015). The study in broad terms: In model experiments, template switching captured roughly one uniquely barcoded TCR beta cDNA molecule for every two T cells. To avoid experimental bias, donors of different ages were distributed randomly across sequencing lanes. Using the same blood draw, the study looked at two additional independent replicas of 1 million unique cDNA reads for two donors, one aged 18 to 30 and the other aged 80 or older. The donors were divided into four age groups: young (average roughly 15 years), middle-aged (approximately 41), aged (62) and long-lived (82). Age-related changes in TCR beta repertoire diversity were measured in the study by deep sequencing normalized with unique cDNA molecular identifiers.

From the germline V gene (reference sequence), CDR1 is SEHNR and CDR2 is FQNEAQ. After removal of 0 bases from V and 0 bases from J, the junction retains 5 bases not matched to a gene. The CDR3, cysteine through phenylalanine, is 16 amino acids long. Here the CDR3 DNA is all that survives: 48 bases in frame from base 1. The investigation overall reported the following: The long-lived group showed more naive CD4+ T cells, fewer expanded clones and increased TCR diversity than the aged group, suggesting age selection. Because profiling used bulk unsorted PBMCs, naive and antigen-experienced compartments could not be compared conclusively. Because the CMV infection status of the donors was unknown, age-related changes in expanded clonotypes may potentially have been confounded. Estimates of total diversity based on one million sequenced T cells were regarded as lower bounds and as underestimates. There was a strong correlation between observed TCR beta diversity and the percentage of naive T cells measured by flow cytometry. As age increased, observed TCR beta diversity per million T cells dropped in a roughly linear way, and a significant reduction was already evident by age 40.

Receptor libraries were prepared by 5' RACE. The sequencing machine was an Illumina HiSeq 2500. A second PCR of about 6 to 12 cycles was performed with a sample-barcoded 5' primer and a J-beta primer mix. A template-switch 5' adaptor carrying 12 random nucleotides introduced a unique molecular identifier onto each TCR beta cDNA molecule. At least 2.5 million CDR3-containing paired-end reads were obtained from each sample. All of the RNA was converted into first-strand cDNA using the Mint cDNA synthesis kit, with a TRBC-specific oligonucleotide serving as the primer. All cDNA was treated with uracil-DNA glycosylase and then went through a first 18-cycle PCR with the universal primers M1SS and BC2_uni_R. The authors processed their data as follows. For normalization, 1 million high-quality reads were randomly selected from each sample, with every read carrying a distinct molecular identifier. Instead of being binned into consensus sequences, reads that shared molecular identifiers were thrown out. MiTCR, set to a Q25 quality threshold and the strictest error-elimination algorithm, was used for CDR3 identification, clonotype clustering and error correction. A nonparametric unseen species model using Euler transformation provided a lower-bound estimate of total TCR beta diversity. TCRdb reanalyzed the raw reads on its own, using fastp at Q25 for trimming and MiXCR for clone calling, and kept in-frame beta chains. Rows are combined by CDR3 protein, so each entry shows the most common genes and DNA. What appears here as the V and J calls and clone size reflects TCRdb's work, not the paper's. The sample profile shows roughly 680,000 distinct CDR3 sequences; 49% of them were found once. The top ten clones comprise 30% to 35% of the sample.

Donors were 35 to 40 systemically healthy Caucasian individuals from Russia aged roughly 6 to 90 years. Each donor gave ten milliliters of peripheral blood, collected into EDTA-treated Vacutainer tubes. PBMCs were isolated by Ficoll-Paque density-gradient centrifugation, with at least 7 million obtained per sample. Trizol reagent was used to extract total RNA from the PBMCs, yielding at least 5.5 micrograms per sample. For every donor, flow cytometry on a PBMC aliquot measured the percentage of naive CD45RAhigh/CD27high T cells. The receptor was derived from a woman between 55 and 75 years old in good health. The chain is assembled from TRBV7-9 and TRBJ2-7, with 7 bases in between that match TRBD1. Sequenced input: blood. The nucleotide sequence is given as TGTGCCAGCAGCTTAGCGATAGGGGGCAGCTCCTACGAGCAGTACTTC. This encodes CASSLAIGGSSYEQYF. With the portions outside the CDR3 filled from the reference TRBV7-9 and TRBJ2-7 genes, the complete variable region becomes DTGVSQNPRHKITKRGQNVTFRCDPISEHNRLYWYRQTLGQGPEFLTYFQNEAQLEKSRLLSDRFSAERPKGSFSTLEIQRTEQGDSAMYLCASSLAIGGSSYEQYFGPGTRLTVT.